This T cell receptor beta chain came from a study of metastatic and nonmetastatic thyroid tumors. Thyroid surgery was preceded by no treatment in any patient. With MiXCR, TCRdb called clones anew from the PCR reads. The sample shows about 23,000 clones, around a fifth of them seen only once. As regards this clone: At one boundary the junction diverges from the germline segment, which might be a read error.

Germline V gives CDR1 MGHRA, CDR2 YSYEKL. The CDR3 has 14 residues. This TCR derives from a male donor with papillary thyroid cancer or a benign thyroid nodule (not recorded which). Some clones in this sample may be carry-over from other donors' samples. The chain carries TRBV4-1 and TRBJ1-2; D is uncertain. Sequences were obtained from blood. CDR3 loop: CASSLEQTNYGHTF. CDR3 bases: TGCGCCAGCAGCCTCGAACAGACTAACTATGGCCACACCTTC.